This is a list of T cell receptor beta chains from one sample in a study of PD-L1 blockade in urothelial cancer. Sequencing was performed with immunoSEQ multiplex PCR; in TCRdb, only in-frame clones are kept and a portion is missing. There are 90,000 to 120,000 clones in the sample; about 90% occur only once, and roughly 0.93% lies in the top ten. The sequences come from PBMCs, collected around atezolizumab (anti-PD-L1) treatment. The origin of the receptors is a woman of 80 years or more with urothelial cancer. Each CDR3 is given with its conserved first and last residue. A D gene is named only where the DNA matches it firmly. A clone size is listed for some rows: how often the clone was seen (once, few, many), or a class if it is expanded.

D,size,J,V,CDR3,DNA
NA,NA,TRBJ2-3,TRBV9,CASSDGISGYTDTQYF,TGTGCCAGCAGTGACGGGATTAGCGGCTACACAGATACGCAGTATTTT
NA,NA,TRBJ2-7,TRBV28,CASSLLRREQYF,TGTGCCAGCAGTTTGTTACGGAGGGAGCAGTACTTC
NA,NA,TRBJ2-2,TRBV19,CASSNLQVTIGELFF,TGTGCCAGTAGTAACTTACAGGTGACGATCGGGGAGCTGTTTTTT
NA,NA,TRBJ1-4,TRBV6-6,CASTAIGVDEKLFF,TGTGCCAGCACCGCGATAGGAGTGGATGAAAAACTGTTTTTT
TRBD2,NA,TRBJ2-7,TRBV10-1,CASSGTSGYEQYF,TGCGCCAGCAGTGGGACTAGCGGCTACGAGCAGTACTTC
NA,NA,TRBJ1-5,TRBV5-6,CASSLYGQPQHF,TGTGCCAGCAGCTTGTACGGTCAGCCCCAGCATTTT
NA,NA,TRBJ2-2,TRBV5-5,CASSLGENTGELFF,TGTGCCAGCAGCCTGGGAGAGAACACCGGGGAGCTGTTTTTT
TRBD2,few,TRBJ2-1,TRBV28,CAAFAGGPRSYNEQFF,TGTGCCGCGTTTGCGGGAGGGCCTAGGTCCTACAATGAGCAGTTCTTC
NA,NA,TRBJ1-2,TRBV7-8,CASSLTENYGYTF,TGTGCCAGCAGCTTAACTGAAAACTATGGCTACACCTTC
NA,once,TRBJ2-1,TRBV6-1,CASSEIPGLYNEQFF,TGTGCCAGCAGTGAGATCCCCGGACTCTACAATGAGCAGTTCTTC
NA,once,TRBJ2-3,TRBV14,CASSQAGRSGTQYF,TGTGCCAGCAGCCAAGCGGGCCGCAGCGGGACGCAGTATTTT
NA,NA,TRBJ1-3,TRBV7-6,CASSLARHLSSGNTIYF,TGTGCCAGCAGCTTAGCGCGGCACCTGAGCTCTGGAAACACCATATATTTT
TRBD1,NA,TRBJ1-1,TRBV25-1,CASSDPKRQGKRGTEAFF,TGTGCCAGCAGTGACCCAAAGAGACAGGGGAAGAGGGGCACTGAAGCTTTCTTT
TRBD2,NA,TRBJ2-5,TRBV2,CASSDRGTSGRPGRGTQYF,TGTGCCAGCAGTGACCGAGGGACTAGCGGGAGGCCTGGGAGGGGGACCCAGTACTTC
TRBD1,once,TRBJ2-2,TRBV18,CASSLGQRNTGELFF,TGTGCCAGCTCATTGGGACAGAGAAACACCGGGGAGCTGTTTTTT
NA,NA,TRBJ1-3,TRBV30,CAWTPGGNTIYF,TGTGCCTGGACCCCGGGGGGAAACACCATATATTTT
NA,once,TRBJ2-2,TRBV19,CASTADRSRWGYTGELFF,TGTGCCAGCACCGCCGACAGGAGCAGATGGGGGTACACCGGGGAGCTGTTTTTT
TRBD2,NA,TRBJ2-1,TRBV6-1,CASSEEGTSGRDGDTGYTVGQFF,TGTGCCAGCAGTGAAGAAGGGACTAGCGGGAGGGACGGGGACACAGGGTATACTGTCGGGCAGTTCTTC
TRBD1,NA,TRBJ1-2,TRBV28,CASSLPPGQGVGYTF,TGTGCCAGCAGCCTGCCTCCGGGACAGGGGGTTGGCTACACCTTC
NA,NA,TRBJ2-7,TRBV5-4,CASSFSGRSYEQYF,TGTGCCAGCAGCTTTAGCGGAAGGTCCTACGAGCAGTACTTC
NA,NA,TRBJ1-5,TRBV10-3,CAISPDMGGNQPQHF,TGTGCCATCAGTCCTGACATGGGTGGTAATCAGCCCCAGCATTTT
NA,once,TRBJ2-1,TRBV11-3,CASSKRSDNNEQFF,TGTGCCAGCAGCAAACGGTCTGATAACAATGAGCAGTTCTTC
TRBD1,NA,TRBJ1-1,TRBV19,CASSIVGAGQGAMNTEAFF,TGTGCCAGTAGTATAGTGGGGGCGGGACAGGGGGCCATGAACACTGAAGCTTTCTTT
TRBD1,NA,TRBJ1-1,TRBV5-1,CASSLGQGAGMNTEAFF,TGCGCCAGCAGCTTGGGACAGGGGGCCGGCATGAACACTGAAGCTTTCTTT
TRBD1,few,TRBJ1-5,TRBV23-1,CASSRSRTGLRNQPQHF,TGCGCCAGCAGTCGCTCAAGGACAGGGCTCCGAAATCAGCCCCAGCATTTT
TRBD2,NA,TRBJ2-1,TRBV6-5,CASSYSSGAGGEQFF,TGTGCCAGCAGTTACTCGTCGGGAGCGGGAGGTGAGCAGTTCTTC
TRBD2,NA,TRBJ2-1,TRBV5-6,CASSSAGGSSYNEQFF,TGTGCCAGCAGCTCAGCGGGGGGGAGCTCCTACAATGAGCAGTTCTTC
TRBD1,NA,TRBJ2-2,TRBV15,CATSRDIGTVNTGELFF,TGTGCCACCAGCAGAGATATCGGGACAGTGAACACCGGGGAGCTGTTTTTT
NA,NA,TRBJ2-5,TRBV2,CASTVQETQYF,TGTGCCAGCACGGTACAAGAGACCCAGTACTTC
NA,NA,TRBJ1-1,TRBV9,CASSVDPQAGNTEAFF,TGTGCCAGCAGCGTAGACCCACAAGCGGGAAACACTGAAGCTTTCTTT
NA,many,TRBJ2-7,TRBV10-2,CASSESQGGYEQYF,TGCGCCAGCAGTGAGTCCCAGGGTGGTTACGAGCAGTACTTC
NA,NA,TRBJ1-1,TRBV11-2,CASSLGFRGNTEAFF,TGTGCCAGCAGCTTAGGTTTCAGGGGGAACACTGAAGCTTTCTTT
TRBD2,NA,TRBJ2-2,TRBV9,CASSVTSGSGELFF,TGTGCCAGCAGCGTGACTAGCGGGTCCGGGGAGCTGTTTTTT
TRBD1,few,TRBJ1-5,TRBV19,CASSIGDRGRGYSNQPQHF,TGTGCCAGTAGTATAGGGGACAGGGGAAGGGGCTATAGCAATCAGCCCCAGCATTTT
TRBD1,NA,TRBJ2-7,TRBV13,CASSFGQGAGEQYF,TGTGCCAGCAGCTTTGGACAGGGGGCGGGGGAGCAGTACTTC
NA,NA,TRBJ2-3,TRBV28,CASTEAGRGTDTQYF,TGTGCCAGCACCGAGGCAGGGCGAGGCACAGATACGCAGTATTTT
NA,NA,TRBJ2-1,TRBV6-1,CASSVRERYEQFF,TGTGCCAGCAGTGTTCGGGAGAGGTATGAGCAGTTCTTC
NA,NA,TRBJ2-5,TRBV27,CASSLQGWPQETQYF,TGTGCCAGCAGTTTACAGGGGTGGCCACAAGAGACCCAGTACTTC
NA,NA,TRBJ1-2,TRBV30,CAWSEAQVGYTF,TGTGCCTGGAGTGAGGCGCAGGTTGGCTACACCTTC
NA,NA,TRBJ1-3,TRBV28,CASSLGLTLQPIYF,TGTGCCAGCAGTTTGGGGCTCACACTCCAACCCATATATTTT
NA,NA,TRBJ1-2,TRBV7-2,CASSPTLARGWYGYTF,TGTGCCAGCAGCCCCACGCTGGCGCGGGGTTGGTATGGCTACACCTTC
TRBD2,once,TRBJ2-3,TRBV7-9,CASSLGLAIADTQYF,TGTGCCAGCAGTCTGGGACTAGCGATCGCAGATACGCAGTATTTT
NA,NA,TRBJ2-7,TRBV28,CASSRRGPVSYEQYF,TGTGCCAGCAGTCGGAGGGGTCCCGTTTCCTACGAGCAGTACTTC
NA,NA,TRBJ1-4,TRBV6-1,CASSEAIEQLGGYEKLFF,TGTGCCAGCAGTGAAGCTATTGAACAACTCGGAGGGTATGAAAAACTGTTTTTT
NA,once,TRBJ2-5,TRBV5-6,CASSLMAGGRETQYF,TGTGCCAGCAGCTTGATGGCAGGGGGGAGGGAGACCCAGTACTTC
NA,NA,TRBJ2-7,TRBV28,CASSLPQFYEQYF,TGTGCCAGCAGTTTACCCCAATTCTACGAGCAGTACTTC
TRBD2,NA,TRBJ2-3,TRBV9,CASSASGRFTDTQYF,TGTGCCAGCAGCGCTAGCGGGAGGTTCACAGATACGCAGTATTTT
NA,NA,TRBJ1-5,TRBV6-1,CASSEYSNSNQPQHF,TGTGCCAGCAGTGAATACAGCAATAGCAATCAGCCCCAGCATTTT
NA,NA,TRBJ1-5,TRBV30,CAWSVLGGNQPQHF,TGTGCCTGGAGTGTCTTGGGAGGGAATCAGCCCCAGCATTTT
NA,once,TRBJ1-2,TRBV28,CASSLFRGVNYTF,TGTGCCAGCAGTTTATTTCGGGGAGTGAACTACACCTTC
TRBD1,many,TRBJ2-1,TRBV7-9,CASSKGTVYNEQFF,TGTGCCAGCAGCAAAGGGACAGTCTACAATGAGCAGTTCTTC
NA,few,TRBJ1-4,TRBV7-9,CASSREGANEKLFF,TGTGCCAGCAGCCGGGAAGGAGCTAATGAAAAACTGTTTTTT
TRBD2,once,TRBJ2-1,TRBV5-4,CASSSGLAGGGGYNEQFF,TGTGCCAGCAGCTCGGGACTAGCGGGAGGAGGAGGGTACAATGAGCAGTTCTTC
TRBD2,NA,TRBJ2-7,TRBV28,CASRGSSGRVYEQYF,TGTGCCAGCAGAGGCTCTAGCGGGAGAGTTTACGAGCAGTACTTC
NA,NA,TRBJ2-7,TRBV7-2,CASSPTRYRTSYEQYF,TGTGCCAGCAGCCCAACGCGATATCGGACTTCCTACGAGCAGTACTTC
TRBD1,NA,TRBJ1-5,TRBV2,CASTLDRGQPQHF,TGTGCCAGCACCCTGGACAGGGGTCAGCCCCAGCATTTT
NA,NA,TRBJ1-1,TRBV5-4,CASSTYGPTEAFF,TGTGCCAGCAGCACCTACGGTCCCACTGAAGCTTTCTTT
NA,NA,TRBJ2-1,TRBV7-9,CASSLAGGNEQFF,TGTGCCAGCAGCTTAGCGGGGGGAAATGAGCAGTTCTTC